Shown below are 4 T cell receptor beta chains from a single sample sequenced in a study of T cells after yellow fever vaccination. MiXCR was run by TCRdb on the 5' RACE reads, yielding one entry per CDR3 protein. The table lists roughly 340,000 distinct CDR3 sequences, 7.5% to 9% of them singletons. The sequencing here drew on PBMCs, taken on the day of the first yellow fever vaccination. Receptors were obtained from a man aged 18 to 30 who received the YFV17D yellow fever vaccine.

This clonotype was observed a handful of times. The genes are TRBV5-1 and TRBJ2-7; 10 nucleotides align to TRBD1. Germline loops: CDR1 SGHRS, CDR2 YFSETQ. After removal of 7 bases from V and 6 bases from J, the junction contained 7 bases not matched to a gene. The length of the CDR3 is 13 residues. CDR3 nucleotides: TGCGCCAGCTCCTCCGGGACAGGGGCCGAGCAGTACGTC. Amino acid sequence: CASSSGTGAEQYV.

This clonotype was detected a few times. This chain joins TRBV7-2 and TRBJ2-7; TRBD1 aligns across 9 bases. The CDR3 runs 15 residues. V trimming: 7 bases; J trimming: 3 bases; junction bases outside the gene matches: 10. The germline gives CDR1 SGHTA, CDR2 FQGNSA. This CDR3 is CASTSGTGTYYEQYF. In DNA, the CDR3 is TGTGCCAGCACCTCAGGGACAGGGACATACTACGAGCAGTACTTC.

This clonotype was picked up many times. The chain uses TRBV29-1 and TRBJ2-3; D remains unclear. The CDR3 extends over 9 amino acids. Per the germline V gene, CDR1 is SQVTM and CDR2 is ANQGSEA. The CDR3 loop reads CSVGDTQYF. The CDR3 nucleotides are TGCTCTGTAGGGGATACGCAGTATTTT.

At least ten counts were recorded for this clonotype. This rearrangement joins TRBV29-1 to TRBJ2-7; D perhaps matches TRBD2 (6 bases). CDR3 size: 12 residues. V was clipped by 6 bases and J by 4 bases, with 13 bases between them. Germline V lookup: CDR1 SQVTM, CDR2 ANQGSEA. CDR3 loop: CSVGGPGYEQYF. Written as DNA, the CDR3 is TGCAGCGTGGGGGGACCGGGATACGAGCAGTACTTC.